This is a list of T cell receptor beta chains from one sample in a study of T cell responses to AZD1222 COVID-19 vaccine. Sequencing used immunoSEQ multiplex PCR; TCRdb keeps in-frame clones, though not all of them. The sample includes about 150,000 clones, roughly 90% of them seen just once. The sample was peripheral blood, taken 28 days after the second AZD1222 dose. The receptor source for this set is an adult who received the AZD1222 COVID-19 vaccine. Each CDR3 is given without its conserved first and last residue.

CDR3 length | V gene | CDR3 protein
14 | TRBV18 | ASSPQIRLADYGYT
10 | TRBV28 | ASSPRVGEQY
12 | TRBV7-2 | ASSLEGQDYGYT
12 | TRBV18 | ASSPSGFQETQY
11 | TRBV29-1 | SVEKQGYYGYT
12 | TRBV29-1 | SVRPRAGTDTQY
7 | TRBV20-1 | SVGSEQY
12 | TRBV7-8 | ASSLAPSGYGYT
15 | TRBV5-4 | ASSKDKGTSTRYEQY
15 | TRBV11-2 | ASSFYPPGTSGYEQY
11 | TRBV19 | ASSTGTSYEQY
12 | TRBV7-8 | ASRPSGVVETQY
11 | TRBV18 | ASSTSGEEKLF
13 | TRBV7-2 | ASSYGTTNQETQY
11 | TRBV7-3 | ASSGDRLYGYT
13 | TRBV6-1 | ASSDLQEKEETQY
15 | TRBV14 | ASSQDATLAGGQGYT
14 | TRBV5-1 | ASSLGVQGSGTEAF
13 | TRBV11-3 | ASRQGAVTNEKLF
13 | TRBV7-3 | ASSLLGQGKDTQY
14 | TRBV27 | ASSYLSGSNKDEQF
13 | TRBV28 | ASETSGQGGTEAF
12 | TRBV2 | ASSERRRSQPQH
11 | TRBV5-6 | ASSLELEYGYT
13 | TRBV19 | ASREAGTGTYEQY
11 | TRBV2 | ASNEFYNQPQH
10 | TRBV29-1 | SVQDGNYGYT